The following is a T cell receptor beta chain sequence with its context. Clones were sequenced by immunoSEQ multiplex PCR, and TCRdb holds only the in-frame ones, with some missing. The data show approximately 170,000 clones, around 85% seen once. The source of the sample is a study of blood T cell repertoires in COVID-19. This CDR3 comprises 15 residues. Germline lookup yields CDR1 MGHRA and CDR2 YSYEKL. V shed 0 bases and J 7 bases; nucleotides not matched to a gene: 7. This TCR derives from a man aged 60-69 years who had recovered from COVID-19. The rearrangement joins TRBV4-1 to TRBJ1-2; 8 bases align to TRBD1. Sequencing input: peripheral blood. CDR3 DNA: TGCGCCAGCAGCCAAGAAGGACAGGGAGCCCCTGGCTACACCTTC. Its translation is CASSQEGQGAPGYTF.